Listed here are 14 T cell receptor beta chains from one sample, sequenced in a study of blood T cell repertoires in COVID-19. The assay was immunoSEQ multiplex PCR, and TCRdb's table has in-frame clones only and misses some. This table holds around 280,000 clones, roughly nine tenths found once. Sequencing input: PBMCs or T cells enriched from blood (not recorded which). The receptor source for this set is a woman in her forties who had recovered from COVID-19.

This chain joins TRBV7-2 and TRBJ2-7, with 9 bases aligning to TRBD2. The CDR3 loop spans 15 amino acids. The V and J ends lost 1 base and 2 bases, in that order; junction bases with no gene match: 3. Per the germline V gene, CDR1 is SGHTA and CDR2 is FQGNSA. This CDR3 is CASSLEGGRAYEQYF. CDR3 bases: TGTGCCAGCAGCTTAGAAGGCGGGAGGGCCTACGAGCAGTACTTC.

The V gene is TRBV30, the J gene TRBJ1-4; D remains unclear. The CDR3 is 12 residues long. Germline V lookup: CDR1 GTSNPN, CDR2 SVGIG (reference sequence). V was shortened by 1 base and J by 7 bases, with 7 bases between the two germline ends. This chain's CDR3 is CAWSGYGEKLFF. The CDR3, as DNA: TGTGCCTGGAGTGGTTACGGTGAAAAACTGTTTTTT.

The chain couples TRBV7-9 to TRBJ1-3, with D perhaps matching TRBD1 (6 bases). The CDR3 sequence is 15 residues long. Germline lookup yields CDR1 SEHNR and CDR2 FQNEAQ (reference sequence). V lost 3 bases and J 0 bases, leaving 9 bases between the germline ends. The chain's CDR3 is CASSFGQNSGNTIYF. CDR3 DNA: TGTGCCAGCAGCTTTGGACAGAACTCTGGAAACACCATATATTTT.

The V gene is TRBV10-3, the J gene TRBJ1-2; TRBD1 might be the D (5 bases). The length of the CDR3 is 12 residues. Germline lookup yields CDR1 ENHRY and CDR2 SYGVKD. Trimming shortened V by 4 bases and J by 7 bases, and 10 bases separated the two germline ends. This chain's CDR3 is CAISAGRGGYTF. The DNA for the CDR3 is TGTGCCATCAGTGCCGGGAGGGGTGGCTACACCTTC.

This chain links TRBV4-3 with TRBJ2-5, with a possible D match to TRBD2 (5 bases). CDR1 and CDR2 (germline): LGHNA, YSLEER. This CDR3 has 14 amino acids. The V end was cut by 6 bases, the J end by 2 bases, with 13 bases between. The CDR3 sequence is CASSSLGSQETQYF. In nucleotides, the CDR3 is TGCGCCAGCAGTAGCTTGGGGAGTCAAGAGACCCAGTACTTC.

This chain uses TRBV6-2 or TRBV6-3 with TRBJ1-2; possibly TRBD1 for D (6 bases). Per the germline V gene, CDR1 is MNHEY and CDR2 is SVGEGT. The CDR3 covers 17 residues. Between the trimmed V and J ends, which lost 2 bases and 0 bases, there was a span of 16 bases. CDR3 loop: CASSYPYQGQSNYGYTF. The CDR3 DNA reads as TGTGCCAGCAGTTACCCCTACCAAGGACAGTCTAACTATGGCTACACCTTC.

The chain employs TRBV9 and TRBJ2-1; D possibly corresponds to TRBD2 (5 bases). The CDR3 spans 14 residues. V lost 3 bases and J 0 bases, leaving 7 bases between the germline ends. Germline values: CDR1 SGDLS, CDR2 YYNGEE. CDR3 coding DNA: TGTGCCAGCAGCGGTAGCGTCTCCTACAATGAGCAGTTCTTC. Its translation: CASSGSVSYNEQFF.

The V call is TRBV12-3 or TRBV12-4, the J call TRBJ1-2, with unresolved D. Trimming removed 3 bases from V and 8 bases from J, with 13 bases in between. The CDR3 loop spans 13 amino acids. CDR3 coding DNA: TGTGCCAGCAGTTTCTTGACTCTCCCCGGCTACACCTTC. Residues: CASSFLTLPGYTF.

This rearrangement joins TRBV7-9 to TRBJ2-5; 10 nucleotides line up with TRBD1. Looked up from germline, CDR1 is SEHNR and CDR2 is FQNEAQ (reference sequence). The V segment lost 3 bases and the J segment 6 bases; nucleotides outside the gene matches: 10. The CDR3 has 16 residues. CDR3 loop: CASSFLDRGRVKTQYF. CDR3 coding DNA: TGTGCCAGCAGCTTCCTTGACAGGGGGCGCGTAAAGACCCAGTACTTC.

J is TRBJ1-5 and V is TRBV27; 8 bases align to TRBD1. The V and J ends lost 5 bases and 4 bases, in that order; junction bases with no gene match: 4. Germline V lookup: CDR1 MNHEY, CDR2 SMNVEV (reference sequence). This CDR3 contains 14 residues. The CDR3 protein is CASSAQGANQPQHF. DNA of the CDR3: TGTGCCAGCAGTGCTCAGGGGGCGAATCAGCCCCAGCATTTT.

J is TRBJ2-3 and V is TRBV9; D unclear. V gave up 4 bases and J gave up 4 bases, with 10 bases separating them. Per the germline V gene, CDR1 is SGDLS and CDR2 is YYNGEE. This CDR3 is built from 13 residues. The CDR3 reads CASSPPPADTQYF. DNA for the CDR3: TGTGCCAGCAGCCCGCCCCCAGCAGATACGCAGTATTTT.

With regard to this clone: Distinct nucleotide sequences in the sample also encode this CDR3. This chain links TRBV28 with TRBJ2-2; 7 bases fit TRBD1. The V gene end was trimmed by 3 bases and the J gene end by 4 bases; junction bases not matched to a gene: 2. CDR1 is MDHEN, CDR2 SYDVKM, per germline. This CDR3 spans 14 amino acids. DNA of the CDR3: TGTGCCAGCAGTTTGGCAGGGGGCACCGGGGAGCTGTTTTTT. Translation gives CASSLAGGTGELFF.

V is TRBV28 and J is TRBJ1-5, with D possibly TRBD1 on 6 matching bases. V gave up 6 bases and J gave up 3 bases, with 21 bases separating them. The germline CDR1 and CDR2 sequences are MDHEN and SYDVKM. There are 17 residues in the CDR3. The DNA for the CDR3 is TGTGCCAGCAGCCTTACTGGCAGGGGCCCTCTCAATCAGCCCCAGCATTTT. This gives the protein CASSLTGRGPLNQPQHF.

This clone has just a few counts. The rearrangement links TRBV14 to TRBJ1-1; weak D call: TRBD1 (5 bases). Germline V gives CDR1 SGHDN, CDR2 FVKESK. The V gene lost 1 base and the J gene lost 4 bases, with 10 bases spanning the gap. The CDR3 runs 14 residues. The CDR3 loop reads CASSQVGGVTEAFF. In DNA form, the CDR3 reads TGTGCCAGCAGCCAAGTGGGGGGAGTCACTGAAGCTTTCTTT.